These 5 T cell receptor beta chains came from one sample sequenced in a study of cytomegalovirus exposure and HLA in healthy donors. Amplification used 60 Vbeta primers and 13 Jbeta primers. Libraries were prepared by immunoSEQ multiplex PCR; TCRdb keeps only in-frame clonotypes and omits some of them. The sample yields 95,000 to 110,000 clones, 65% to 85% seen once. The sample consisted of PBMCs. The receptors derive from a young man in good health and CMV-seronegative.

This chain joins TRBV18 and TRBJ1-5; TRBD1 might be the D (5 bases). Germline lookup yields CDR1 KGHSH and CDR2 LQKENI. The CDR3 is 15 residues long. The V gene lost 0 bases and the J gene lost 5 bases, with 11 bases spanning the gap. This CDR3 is CASSPPGLRHQPQHF. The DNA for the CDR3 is TGTGCCAGCTCACCACCGGGACTGCGTCATCAGCCCCAGCATTTT.

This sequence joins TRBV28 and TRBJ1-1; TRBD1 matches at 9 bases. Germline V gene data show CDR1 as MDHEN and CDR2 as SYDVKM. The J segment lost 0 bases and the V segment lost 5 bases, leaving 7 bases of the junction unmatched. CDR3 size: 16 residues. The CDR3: CASSRPGTGLNTEAFF. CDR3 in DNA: TGTGCCAGCAGTCGTCCCGGGACAGGGTTGAACACTGAAGCTTTCTTT.

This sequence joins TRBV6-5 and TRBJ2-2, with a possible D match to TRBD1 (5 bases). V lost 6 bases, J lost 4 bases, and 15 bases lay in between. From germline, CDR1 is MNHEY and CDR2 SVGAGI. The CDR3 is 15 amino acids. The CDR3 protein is CASRKGQGSTGELFF. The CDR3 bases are TGTGCCAGCAGGAAGGGCCAGGGAAGCACCGGGGAGCTGTTTTTT.

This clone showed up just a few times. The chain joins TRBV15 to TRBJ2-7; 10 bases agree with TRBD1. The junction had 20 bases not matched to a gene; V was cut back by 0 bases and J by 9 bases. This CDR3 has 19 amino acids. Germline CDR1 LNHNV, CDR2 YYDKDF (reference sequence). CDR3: CATSRDVPRALTGGGGQYF. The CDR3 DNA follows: TGTGCCACCAGCAGAGATGTCCCCCGTGCTCTGACAGGGGGCGGAGGGCAGTACTTC.

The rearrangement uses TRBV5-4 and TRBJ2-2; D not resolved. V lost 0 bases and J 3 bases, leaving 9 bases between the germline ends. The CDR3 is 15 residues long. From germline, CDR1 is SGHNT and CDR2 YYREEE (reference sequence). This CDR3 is CASSLAGPHTGELFF. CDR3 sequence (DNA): TGTGCCAGCAGCTTGGCCGGTCCGCACACCGGGGAGCTGTTTTTT.